This T cell receptor beta chain stems from a study of cytomegalovirus exposure and HLA in healthy donors. General study results and limits: TCR beta V segments were, for the most part, productive about 87% or about 30% of the time in an earlier analysis. Investigators reported over 150 TCR beta chains as tied to cytomegalovirus.

Germline-derived CDR1 and CDR2 are SGHDT and YYEEEE. This CDR3 spans 16 amino acids. V was shortened by 0 bases and J by 3 bases, with 15 bases between the two germline ends. PCR amplification relied on 60 Vbeta primers (plus 13 Jbeta primers). Libraries were prepared by immunoSEQ multiplex PCR; TCRdb keeps only in-frame clonotypes and omits some of them. Of hundreds of thousands of clones listed, about 75% are singletons. Details on this clone: Its antigen is currently unknown.

When sampled, the donors appeared nominally healthy, though they likely had unrecorded immune exposures. This sequence joins TRBV5-6 and TRBJ1-2; tentative D call: TRBD1 (5 bases). The sequenced sample was PBMCs. The clonotype originates from a male donor in good health and CMV-seronegative. In DNA, the CDR3 is TGTGCCAGCAGCTTGGCGGCGGGGGAGGTTCACTATGGCTACACCTTC. Translated: CASSLAAGEVHYGYTF.